The 29 T cell receptor beta chains below all came from one sample that was sequenced in a study of T cell responses to AZD1222 COVID-19 vaccine. TCRdb keeps only in-frame clones here, not all; method: immunoSEQ multiplex PCR. The sample has 100,000 or so clones; over 75% are singletons. The sample consisted of peripheral blood, taken on day 0 of AZD1222 vaccination. Source of these receptors: an adult in good health.

The chain links TRBV27 to TRBJ1-2; 8 nucleotides agree with TRBD1. The CDR3 consists of 19 residues. Germline loops: CDR1 MNHEY, CDR2 SMNVEV (reference sequence). The ends lost 2 bases at V and 4 bases at J; junction bases unmatched: 18. CDR3 sequence reads: CASSLHTVAQGVKGYGYTF. The CDR3 DNA sequence: TGTGCCAGCAGTTTACACACTGTCGCACAGGGGGTCAAGGGCTATGGCTACACCTTC.

The chain employs TRBV10-3 and TRBJ2-2; 7 nucleotides agree with TRBD1. CDR1 ENHRY and CDR2 SYGVKD come from the germline V gene. The V gene end was trimmed by 6 bases and the J gene end by 6 bases; junction bases not matched to a gene: 10. The CDR3 spans 15 residues. CDR3 residues: CAISPEGAGSGELFF. The CDR3 nucleotides read TGTGCCATCAGCCCCGAGGGGGCTGGTTCCGGGGAGCTGTTTTTT.

The chain uses TRBV3-1 (or the pseudogene TRBV3-2) and TRBJ2-5; a possible D gene is TRBD1 (6 bases). This CDR3 has 15 residues. Between the trimmed V and J ends, which lost 7 bases and 2 bases, there was a span of 17 bases. Looked up from germline, CDR1 is LGHDT and CDR2 is YNNKEL (reference sequence). The CDR3 sequence: CASTLDRNLQETQYF. The CDR3 coding sequence is TGTGCCAGCACCCTAGACAGGAACCTTCAAGAGACCCAGTACTTC.

This clone was found once. The chain recombines TRBV7-9 with TRBJ1-1; D is ambiguous. With 6 bases removed from V and 3 bases from J, the gap between germline ends came to 11 bases. This CDR3 is built from 13 residues. Germline lookup yields CDR1 SEHNR and CDR2 FQNEAQ (reference sequence). The CDR3 region is CASRPGRDTEAFF. The CDR3 DNA is TGTGCCAGCAGACCCGGGAGGGACACTGAAGCTTTCTTT.

The rearrangement links TRBV24-1 to TRBJ2-7, with a weak D call TRBD1 (6 bases). This CDR3 comprises 11 residues. Germline values: CDR1 KGHDR, CDR2 SFDVKD. Trimming removed 4 bases from V and 13 bases from J, with 13 bases in between. The CDR3 here is CATSEYREFYF. CDR3 bases: TGTGCCACCAGTGAGTACAGGGAATTTTACTTC.

The chain recombines TRBV28 with TRBJ1-1, with D perhaps TRBD1 (5 bases). The CDR3 runs 12 residues. V lost 7 bases to trimming and J lost 2 bases, with 8 bases between them. Germline values: CDR1 MDHEN, CDR2 SYDVKM. The DNA of the CDR3 is TGTGCCAGCATGCAGGGAAACACTGAAGCTTTCTTT. Amino acid sequence: CASMQGNTEAFF.

The V gene is TRBV29-1, the J gene TRBJ2-3; maybe TRBD1 (6 bases). V gave up 7 bases and J gave up 0 bases, with 14 bases separating them. Germline-derived CDR1 and CDR2 are SQVTM and ANQGSEA. The CDR3 consists of 14 residues. The CDR3 loop is CSAPPDSSTDTQYF. CDR3 bases: TGCAGCGCCCCACCGGACAGTAGCACAGATACGCAGTATTTT.

V usage is TRBV5-1 and J usage is TRBJ1-2; D unclear. There are 14 residues in the CDR3. The germline V and J ends were trimmed by 0 bases and 5 bases, with 11 bases remaining between them. Germline assignment: CDR1 SGHRS and CDR2 YFSETQ. CDR3 protein: CASSLVEGRYGYTF. Here the CDR3 DNA reads TGCGCCAGCAGCTTGGTAGAAGGAAGGTATGGCTACACCTTC.

This clone was seen more than once but under ten times. This chain connects TRBV7-9 to TRBJ2-7; 8 bases align to TRBD1. With 2 bases clipped from V and 2 bases from J, the junction kept 8 bases outside the gene matches. Germline values: CDR1 SEHNR, CDR2 FQNEAQ (reference sequence). The CDR3 loop spans 16 amino acids. The CDR3 DNA is TGTGCCAGCAGCTTATTTCCACAGGGGGTAGCCTACGAGCAGTACTTC. Amino acid sequence: CASSLFPQGVAYEQYF.

This clone showed up just once. The genes are TRBV4-1 and TRBJ2-5; TRBD2 matches at 8 bases. Losses at the gene ends were 4 bases for V and 2 bases for J; bases not matched to a gene: 6. The germline CDR1 and CDR2 sequences are MGHRA and YSYEKL. The CDR3 consists of 15 residues. The CDR3 is CASSLLAGTQETQYF. For the CDR3, the DNA is TGCGCCAGCAGCCTTCTAGCGGGTACTCAAGAGACCCAGTACTTC.

V is TRBV5-1 and J is TRBJ2-7, with D unclear. Trimming removed 2 bases at V and 7 bases at J, with 16 bases between. This CDR3 spans 14 amino acids. Germline values: CDR1 SGHRS, CDR2 YFSETQ. DNA for the CDR3: TGCGCCAGCAGCTTTCGACTGGGTCCCGAAGAGCAGTACTTC. Residues: CASSFRLGPEEQYF.

The chain carries TRBV3-1 (or the pseudogene TRBV3-2) and TRBJ1-1; D might be TRBD1 (5 bases). The V gene's germline CDR1 is LGHDT and CDR2 YNNKEL (reference sequence). The CDR3 is made up of 15 amino acids. V was shortened by 7 bases and J by 3 bases, with 18 bases between the two germline ends. CDR3 in DNA: TGTGCCAGCACCACTACATGGGGGGAGGACACTGAAGCTTTCTTT. Protein sequence: CASTTTWGEDTEAFF.

The rearrangement uses TRBV2 and TRBJ2-7; D tentatively fits TRBD1 or TRBD2 (6 bases each). This CDR3 comprises 16 residues. V was pared by 5 bases and J by 3 bases, with 20 bases between. CDR1 and CDR2 (germline): SNHLY, FYNNEI. The CDR3 nucleotides read TGTGCCAGCAGTAGGAGGGGGGCCACAGGAATCTACGAGCAGTACTTC. Its protein product is CASSRRGATGIYEQYF.

The chain is built from TRBV7-6 and TRBJ1-1; 12 bases line up with TRBD1. The CDR3 extends over 20 amino acids. The ends lost 0 bases at V and 0 bases at J; junction bases unmatched: 11. CDR1 is SGHVS, CDR2 FNYEAQ, per germline. The CDR3 bases are TGTGCCAGCAGCTTAGCCATTGTCCGGGACAGGGGGCTGGTGAACACTGAAGCTTTCTTT. Residues: CASSLAIVRDRGLVNTEAFF.

The chain employs TRBV5-1 and TRBJ1-2; the D gene is possibly TRBD1 (5 bases). Germline lookup yields CDR1 SGHRS and CDR2 YFSETQ. Trimming removed 4 bases from V and 8 bases from J, with 18 bases in between. This CDR3 has 14 amino acids. Here the CDR3 DNA reads TGCGCCAGCAGCAGAATGACAGTTGGATTCGGCTACACCTTC. The encoded protein is CASSRMTVGFGYTF.

The V call is TRBV2, the J call TRBJ1-5; D gene ambiguous. The CDR3 is 14 residues long. The germline V gene has CDR1 SNHLY and CDR2 FYNNEI. Trimming stripped 4 bases from V and 2 bases from J, with 9 bases between. The chain's CDR3 is CASSAVGGNQPQHF. Written as DNA, the CDR3 is TGTGCCAGCAGTGCGGTAGGAGGCAATCAGCCCCAGCATTTT.

This clone was recorded a few times. The chain recombines TRBV19 with TRBJ1-5; 9 bases line up with TRBD1. Looked up from germline, CDR1 is LNHDA and CDR2 is SQIVND (reference sequence). This CDR3 contains 17 residues. Germline trimming cut 5 bases from V and 4 bases from J; bases unmatched to any gene: 12. CDR3 residues: CASSANSQGADNQPQHF. DNA of the CDR3: TGTGCCAGTAGTGCTAATTCACAGGGGGCAGATAATCAGCCCCAGCATTTT.

This clone was counted a few times. The chain recombines TRBV2 with TRBJ2-6; no reliable D call. The CDR3 is 14 amino acids. CDR1 is SNHLY, CDR2 FYNNEI, per germline. Trimming cost V 4 bases and J 2 bases, with 6 bases left between them. CDR3 loop: CASSGSAGANVLTF. The CDR3 DNA sequence: TGTGCCAGCAGTGGTTCGGCTGGGGCCAACGTCCTGACTTTC. The whole variable domain, remainder taken from reference TRBV2 and TRBJ2-6, is EPEVTQTPSHQVTQMGQEVILRCVPISNHLYFYWYRQILGQKVEFLVSFYNNEISEKSEIFDDQFSVERPDGSNFTLKIRSTKLEDSAMYFCASSGSAGANVLTFGAGSRLTVL.

As to this clone: Additional DNA sequences in this sample encode the identical CDR3. The chain employs TRBV28 and TRBJ1-1, with D unresolved. V was shortened by 6 bases and J by 3 bases, with 5 bases between the two germline ends. Germline-derived CDR1 and CDR2 are MDHEN and SYDVKM. CDR3 length equals 11 residues. CDR3 sequence: CASRRDTEAFF. CDR3 bases: TGTGCCAGCAGACGGGACACTGAAGCTTTCTTT.

This clone was counted a single time. The gene calls are TRBV5-1 and TRBJ2-1; TRBD2 agrees at 15 bases. After removal of 2 bases from V and 5 bases from J, the junction contained 5 bases not matched to a gene. Looked up from germline, CDR1 is SGHRS and CDR2 is YFSETQ. The CDR3 loop spans 17 amino acids. The CDR3, as DNA: TGCGCCAGCAGCTTAGGACTAGCGGGGGGGCAGGACAATGAGCAGTTCTTC. It specifies CASSLGLAGGQDNEQFF.

V is TRBV6-5 and J is TRBJ2-7, with D perhaps TRBD1 or TRBD2 (5 bases each). The germline V and J ends were trimmed by 11 bases and 7 bases, with 18 bases remaining between them. The CDR3 sequence is 12 residues long. From germline, CDR1 is MNHEY and CDR2 SVGAGI. CDR3 sequence (DNA): TGTGCCTCAGCCGGGGACGGACGGGAGCAGTACTTC. As protein: CASAGDGREQYF.

There are a few counts of this clone. The rearrangement uses TRBV3-1 (or the pseudogene TRBV3-2) and TRBJ1-2, with D possibly TRBD1 on 5 matching bases. The CDR3 runs to 16 residues. Germline assignment: CDR1 LGHDT and CDR2 YNNKEL (reference sequence). V was pared by 2 bases and J by 4 bases, with 17 bases between. The CDR3 here is CASSQRLGTNPYGYTF. CDR3 coding DNA: TGTGCCAGCAGCCAAAGACTTGGGACTAATCCCTATGGCTACACCTTC.

V gene TRBV6-5 combines with J gene TRBJ2-1; unclear D gene. Germline values: CDR1 MNHEY, CDR2 SVGAGI. Trimming stripped 0 bases from V and 5 bases from J, with 2 bases between. The CDR3 extends over 12 amino acids. For the CDR3, the DNA is TGTGCCAGCAGTTACTCTAACAATGAGCAGTTCTTC. Translation: CASSYSNNEQFF.

The rearrangement links TRBV11-2 to TRBJ1-2; D not certain. The germline V and J ends were trimmed by 3 bases and 4 bases, with 15 bases remaining between them. The CDR3 sequence is 15 residues long. CDR1 is SGHAT and CDR2 is FQNNGV in the germline V gene. DNA of the CDR3: TGTGCCAGCAGCTTCTCTGTTGGCAGCGGCTATGGCTACACCTTC. Its protein product is CASSFSVGSGYGYTF.

This clone was seen just once. The CDR3 loop reads CASSEIEVGEAFF. The CDR3 DNA is TGTGCCAGCAGTGAAATCGAGGTTGGTGAAGCTTTCTTT. This chain uses TRBV2 with TRBJ1-1; D call uncertain. V was cut by 2 bases and J by 7 bases, with 11 bases left in between. Germline V CDR1 and CDR2: SNHLY, FYNNEI. The CDR3 spans 13 residues. The variable domain in full, with the rest retrieved from reference TRBV2 and TRBJ1-1, is EPEVTQTPSHQVTQMGQEVILRCVPISNHLYFYWYRQILGQKVEFLVSFYNNEISEKSEIFDDQFSVERPDGSNFTLKIRSTKLEDSAMYFCASSEIEVGEAFFGQGTRLTVV.

The chain couples TRBV28 to TRBJ2-7; TRBD1 is a possible D gene (6 bases). The CDR3 is 14 residues long. V was shortened by 6 bases and J by 4 bases, with 16 bases between the two germline ends. The V gene's germline CDR1 is MDHEN and CDR2 SYDVKM. Written as DNA, the CDR3 is TGTGCCAGCAGCCAATACAGGGTCCCTTACGAGCAGTACTTC. This codes for CASSQYRVPYEQYF.

The rearrangement links TRBV5-8 to TRBJ2-1; 7 nucleotides align to TRBD2. Trimming cost V 4 bases and J 7 bases; bases outside gene matches: 11. This CDR3 contains 15 residues. Germline V lookup: CDR1 SGHTS, CDR2 YDEGEE. CDR3 nucleotide sequence: TGTGCCAGCAGCGGGAGGGTAGGTGATCGGAATGAGCAGTTCTTC. This translates into CASSGRVGDRNEQFF.

The chain combines TRBV11-2 with TRBJ2-7; D is perhaps TRBD1 (5 bases). The CDR3 contains 15 residues. V was clipped by 4 bases and J by 3 bases, with 16 bases between them. Germline CDR1 SGHAT, CDR2 FQNNGV. The DNA for the CDR3 is TGTGCCAGCAGCTCCACCCTCCAGGGCTTCTACGAGCAGTACTTC. It yields the protein CASSSTLQGFYEQYF. Complete variable domain (other parts from reference TRBV11-2 and TRBJ2-7): EAGVAQSPRYKIIEKRQSVAFWCNPISGHATLYWYQQILGQGPKLLIQFQNNGVVDDSQLPKDRFSAERLKGVDSTLKIQPAKLEDSAVYLCASSSTLQGFYEQYFGPGTRLTVT.

The CDR3 DNA reads TGTGCTACTCCACCGGTTGAGGGAAGGAACTACGAGCAGTACTTC. Its protein product is CATPPVEGRNYEQYF. The rearrangement uses TRBV18 and TRBJ2-7; D may be TRBD2 (5 bases). This CDR3 is 15 amino acids long. CDR1 and CDR2 from the germline V gene are KGHSH and LQKENI.